This entry describes one T cell receptor (beta chain). As yet, its antigen is unknown. TCRdb re-called the reads through MiXCR, storing one row per CDR3 protein. The sample records approximately 500,000 distinct CDR3 sequences, approximately 16% being singletons. This entry is derived from a study of T cell repertoires in cytomegalovirus infection. Study conclusions and caveats: HLA-C-restricted, CMV-specific TCR beta clonotypes were dominant ex vivo.

Germline V CDR1 and CDR2: MNHEY, SMNVEV (reference sequence). The CDR3 totals 13 residues. Between the trimmed V and J ends, which lost 4 bases and 15 bases, there was a span of 19 bases. The clonotype originates from a human donor in good health (CMV status not recorded). Some clones in this sample may be carry-over from other donors' samples. Material for sequencing was CD8+ T cells from PBMCs. The chain is built from TRBV27 and TRBJ2-4; tentative D call: TRBD1 (6 bases). The CDR3, as DNA: TGTGCCAGCAGTTCTAGGCAGCCAGGGGAGAGGTACTTC. It codes for CASSSRQPGERYF.